These 29 T cell receptor beta chains originate from one sample sequenced in a study of blood T cell repertoires in COVID-19. Sequencing was performed with immunoSEQ multiplex PCR; in TCRdb, only in-frame clones are kept and a portion is missing. Of a few hundred thousand clones listed, around three quarters are singletons. Material: peripheral blood. The receptors were gathered from a woman older than 75 with acute or convalescent COVID-19.

The chain employs TRBV6-6 and TRBJ1-4; possible D gene TRBD1, 6 bases. V gave up 4 bases and J gave up 8 bases, with 14 bases separating them. This CDR3 has 14 residues. CDR1 MNHNY and CDR2 SVGAGI come from the germline V gene (reference sequence). The chain's CDR3 is CASSSWGPGEKLFF. CDR3 DNA: TGTGCCAGCAGTTCCTGGGGGCCCGGAGAAAAACTGTTTTTT.

This chain joins TRBV2 and TRBJ1-2; 7 bases line up with TRBD1. Germline loops: CDR1 SNHLY, CDR2 FYNNEI. With 3 bases clipped from V and 3 bases from J, the junction kept 7 bases outside the gene matches. The CDR3 runs to 15 residues. CDR3 sequence: CASSETRGRDYGYTF. For the CDR3, the DNA is TGTGCCAGCAGTGAGACGAGGGGGCGCGACTATGGCTACACCTTC.

This chain connects TRBV7-2 to TRBJ1-6; TRBD1 aligns across 11 bases. Germline trimming cut 0 bases from V and 10 bases from J; bases unmatched to any gene: 2. CDR1 SGHTA and CDR2 FQGNSA come from the germline V gene. CDR3 size: 15 residues. CDR3: CASSLAGQGGSPLHF. The CDR3 nucleotides read TGTGCCAGCAGCTTAGCGGGACAGGGGGGATCACCCCTCCACTTT.

This clone occurred once. J is TRBJ1-2 and V is TRBV27; 9 nucleotides align to TRBD1. Trimming cost V 5 bases and J 2 bases; bases outside gene matches: 3. Germline V gene data show CDR1 as MNHEY and CDR2 as SMNVEV (reference sequence). This CDR3 spans 14 amino acids. In nucleotides, the CDR3 is TGTGCCAGCAGTCGGGACAGGGAAAACTATGGCTACACCTTC. Translated: CASSRDRENYGYTF.

V is TRBV7-9 and J is TRBJ2-1, with 13 bases aligning to TRBD2. Germline-derived CDR1 and CDR2 are SEHNR and FQNEAQ (reference sequence). The CDR3 has 16 residues. The trim removed 2 bases at V and 5 bases at J, leaving 3 bases unmatched. The CDR3 protein is CASSLMGTSGNNEQFF. The CDR3 nucleotides are TGTGCCAGCAGCTTAATGGGGACTAGCGGGAACAATGAGCAGTTCTTC.

The rearrangement links TRBV10-3 to TRBJ1-2, with TRBD1 matching over 8 bases. V dropped 2 bases and J dropped 2; count of bases not matched to a gene: 4. Germline V gene sequence: CDR1 ENHRY, CDR2 SYGVKD. The CDR3 loop spans 15 amino acids. CDR3 sequence: CAISEPGQANYGYTF. The CDR3 DNA follows: TGTGCCATCAGTGAGCCGGGACAGGCAAACTATGGCTACACCTTC.

The rearrangement joins TRBV27 to TRBJ2-2, with 7 bases identical to TRBD1. CDR3 length: 12 amino acids. Germline lookup yields CDR1 MNHEY and CDR2 SMNVEV (reference sequence). V shed 6 bases, J shed 7 bases, and the junction held 2 bases outside the gene matches. The CDR3 DNA is TGTGCCAGCAGACAGGGGAGCGGGGAGCTGTTTTTT. It is translated as CASRQGSGELFF.

J is TRBJ2-3 and V is TRBV10-3; 9 bases agree with TRBD2. The CDR3 sequence is 17 residues long. Germline CDR1 and CDR2: ENHRY and SYGVKD. The ends lost 0 bases at V and 0 bases at J; junction bases unmatched: 4. CDR3 nucleotides: TGTGCCATCAGTGAGTCGAGCGGGGGGACCAGCACAGATACGCAGTATTTT. Residues: CAISESSGGTSTDTQYF.

This clone was detected only once. The V gene is TRBV21-1, the J gene TRBJ2-2; the DNA was not used to check the table's D call, TRBD1. TRBV21-1 is a documented pseudogene. The CDR3 has 15 residues. The CDR3 bases are TGTGCCAGCAGCAAAGTGGGCAATTCCTACGGGGAGCTGTTTTTT. Amino acids: CASSKVGNSYGELFF.

This rearrangement joins TRBV3-1 (or the pseudogene TRBV3-2) to TRBJ1-1; tentative D call: TRBD1 (6 bases). CDR3 length: 17 residues. Germline lookup yields CDR1 LGHDT and CDR2 YNNKEL (reference sequence). Trimming pared 1 base from V and 2 bases from J, leaving 17 bases between. DNA of the CDR3: TGTGCCAGCAGCCAAGCAGCCCGGACAGAATCTAACACTGAAGCTTTCTTT. Protein: CASSQAARTESNTEAFF.

J is TRBJ2-1 and V is TRBV9; tentatively, D is TRBD1 (6 bases). Germline V gene data show CDR1 as SGDLS and CDR2 as YYNGEE. The CDR3 totals 13 residues. V lost 4 bases and J lost 5, with 10 bases in between. CDR3 protein: CASSLQGHNEQFF. The CDR3 DNA follows: TGTGCCAGCAGCCTACAGGGACACAATGAGCAGTTCTTC.

This chain joins TRBV18 and TRBJ2-3; 7 nucleotides agree with TRBD1. V lost 8 bases and J lost 2; bases outside the gene matches: 10. CDR1 is KGHSH and CDR2 is LQKENI in the germline V gene. CDR3 length: 15 residues. The CDR3 loop is CASLRTGGNTDTQYF. The CDR3 DNA is TGTGCCAGCCTGCGGACAGGCGGCAACACAGATACGCAGTATTTT.

In its sample, this clone was seen a few times. The V gene is TRBV5-8, the J gene TRBJ2-3, with D tentatively TRBD2 (6 bases). Germline V gene sequence: CDR1 SGHTS, CDR2 YDEGEE. Trimming removed 7 bases at V and 1 base at J, with 10 bases between. This CDR3 contains 13 residues. The CDR3 bases are TGTGCCAGCGGGCGGAGGGGCACAGATACGCAGTATTTT. Its protein is CASGRRGTDTQYF.

The chain couples TRBV14 to TRBJ1-6, with TRBD1 matching over 10 bases. CDR3 size: 18 residues. The V gene end was trimmed by 1 base and the J gene end by 11 bases; junction bases not matched to a gene: 14. The germline CDR1 and CDR2 sequences are SGHDN and FVKESK. CDR3 sequence reads: CASSQGWGTGAQYAPLHF. The CDR3, as DNA: TGTGCCAGCAGCCAAGGTTGGGGGACAGGGGCGCAGTATGCACCCCTCCACTTT.

The genes are TRBV14 and TRBJ2-3; 9 nucleotides agree with TRBD2. Germline V gives CDR1 SGHDN, CDR2 FVKESK. Germline trimming cut 4 bases from V and 3 bases from J; bases unmatched to any gene: 8. The CDR3 extends over 16 amino acids. The CDR3 here is CASSPLAGVGTDTQYF. In DNA form, the CDR3 reads TGTGCCAGCAGCCCTTTAGCGGGAGTGGGGACAGATACGCAGTATTTT.

The chain combines TRBV5-1 with TRBJ2-5, with 10 nucleotides matching TRBD2. The CDR3 totals 15 residues. Germline V gene lookup returns CDR1 SGHRS and CDR2 YFSETQ. With V trimmed by 7 bases and J by 5 bases, 11 bases remained unmatched. The CDR3 spells CASGGLAGGGETQYF. As DNA, the CDR3 is TGCGCCAGCGGAGGTTTAGCGGGAGGCGGGGAGACCCAGTACTTC.

This chain links TRBV5-6 with TRBJ2-5; no reliable D call. V lost 0 bases and J 2 bases, leaving 11 bases between the germline ends. The CDR3 has 15 residues. Per germline, CDR1 SGHDT and CDR2 YYEEEE. CDR3 nucleotides: TGTGCCAGCAGCTTGGTGGCGGTTTCACAAGAGACCCAGTACTTC. It translates to CASSLVAVSQETQYF.

This clone was detected a few times. This CDR3 reads CASSVVGTGAGEQYF. CDR3 in DNA: TGTGCCAGCAGCGTAGTAGGGACAGGGGCGGGGGAGCAGTACTTC. The chain links TRBV9 to TRBJ2-7, with TRBD1 matching over 10 bases. The CDR3 is 15 amino acids. With 0 bases clipped from V and 7 bases from J, the junction kept 7 bases outside the gene matches. CDR1 SGDLS and CDR2 YYNGEE come from the germline V gene.

V is TRBV7-9 and J is TRBJ2-2; the D gene is possibly TRBD2 (5 bases). The germline V gene encodes CDR1 SEHNR and CDR2 FQNEAQ (reference sequence). The CDR3 contains 16 residues. V was cut by 0 bases and J by 9 bases, with 17 bases left in between. CDR3 in amino acids: CASSLAYGETRRELFF. CDR3 DNA: TGTGCCAGCAGCTTAGCGTACGGGGAAACGAGGCGGGAGCTGTTTTTT.

This chain connects TRBV30 to TRBJ2-7; D is unresolved. V lost 5 bases, J lost 0 bases, and 11 bases lay in between. Per the germline V gene, CDR1 is GTSNPN and CDR2 is SVGIG (reference sequence). The CDR3 spans 13 residues. As DNA, the CDR3 is TGTGCCTGGTACAGAATTAGCTCCTACGAGCAGTACTTC. Its translation is CAWYRISSYEQYF.

The genes are TRBV5-6 and TRBJ2-7; 7 nucleotides line up with TRBD2. Germline-derived CDR1 and CDR2 are SGHDT and YYEEEE. CDR3 length equals 14 residues. V shed 0 bases and J 5 bases; nucleotides not matched to a gene: 5. The CDR3 region is CASSLVRGTHEQYF. The CDR3 DNA sequence: TGTGCCAGCAGCTTGGTGCGGGGGACGCACGAGCAGTACTTC.

The genes are TRBV6-5 and TRBJ1-2, with D maybe TRBD1 (5 bases). Looked up from germline, CDR1 is MNHEY and CDR2 is SVGAGI. The germline V and J ends were trimmed by 6 bases and 4 bases, with 18 bases remaining between them. The CDR3 consists of 15 residues. As DNA, the CDR3 is TGTGCCAGCAGCATGAAAAGAGGGGAGGCCTATGGCTACACCTTC. Amino acids: CASSMKRGEAYGYTF.

The chain links TRBV7-7 to TRBJ2-5; D gene ambiguous. This CDR3 contains 16 residues. V lost 0 bases and J lost 5, with 16 bases in between. Germline lookup yields CDR1 SSHAT and CDR2 FNYEAQ (reference sequence). CDR3 sequence: CASSLAKTIQVETQYF. In DNA, the CDR3 is TGTGCCAGCAGCTTAGCTAAAACTATACAAGTGGAGACCCAGTACTTC.

The chain is built from TRBV7-2 and TRBJ2-5, with a weak D call TRBD1 (6 bases). The CDR3 runs to 15 residues. Germline assignment: CDR1 SGHTA and CDR2 FQGNSA. V lost 3 bases and J 10 bases, leaving 21 bases between the germline ends. The CDR3 nucleotides read TGTGCCAGCAGCTTGGGGCCAGGGGCAGGAGTAGGCCAGTACTTC. Its protein product is CASSLGPGAGVGQYF.

This clone was observed at least ten times. This sequence joins TRBV5-5 and TRBJ2-7; TRBD1 agrees at 8 bases. This CDR3 has 15 residues. Germline V gene sequence: CDR1 SGHKS, CDR2 YYEKEE (reference sequence). V lost 4 bases, J lost 1 base, and 7 bases stayed unmatched. CDR3 DNA sequence: TGTGCCAGCAGCCAAACAGGGGGGAGTTCCTACGAGCAGTACTTC. It codes for CASSQTGGSSYEQYF.

This chain connects TRBV28 to TRBJ1-2, with D possibly matching TRBD1 (5 bases). V dropped 3 bases and J dropped 5 bases, with 7 bases sitting between them. The CDR3 consists of 12 residues. Germline V gene data show CDR1 as MDHEN and CDR2 as SYDVKM. CDR3: CASSFREYGYTF. Written as DNA, the CDR3 is TGTGCCAGCAGTTTCAGGGAATATGGCTACACCTTC.

The chain carries TRBV2 and TRBJ2-7, with TRBD2 matching over 13 bases. The junction had 19 bases not matched to a gene; V was cut back by 5 bases and J by 0 bases. In germline, CDR1 is SNHLY, CDR2 FYNNEI. This CDR3 has 21 amino acids. CDR3 coding DNA: TGTGCCAGCAGTTCACAGGGGGTTCCCGGGACTAGCGGGATTTACTCCTACGAGCAGTACTTC. Protein sequence: CASSSQGVPGTSGIYSYEQYF.

The gene calls are TRBV5-1 and TRBJ2-2; D may be TRBD2 (6 bases). Germline V gene lookup returns CDR1 SGHRS and CDR2 YFSETQ. The CDR3 contains 15 residues. V was trimmed by 4 bases and J by 7 bases, leaving 17 bases between them. The CDR3 spells CASSLHREFVGELFF. As DNA, the CDR3 is TGCGCCAGCAGCCTTCACCGGGAGTTCGTCGGGGAGCTGTTTTTT.

The chain carries TRBV27 and TRBJ2-2; TRBD2 agrees at 10 bases. This CDR3 region has 16 residues. With V trimmed by 5 bases and J by 5 bases, 8 bases remained unmatched. CDR1 is MNHEY, CDR2 SMNVEV, per germline (reference sequence). The CDR3 DNA reads TGTGCCAGCAGTACACACACACTAGCGGGGACCGGGGAGCTGTTTTTT. It translates to CASSTHTLAGTGELFF.